This entry lists 18 T cell receptor beta chains sequenced from one sample in a study of molecular identifiers for immune sequencing clone quantification. MiXCR, run by TCRdb on the PCR reads, gives a single entry per CDR3 protein. This repertoire shows 490,000 or so distinct CDR3 sequences, roughly 25% found once; its top ten account for 0.7% to 0.9%. Sample: naive CD8+ T cells from blood, with Jurkat cell RNA spiked in. Subset in this sample: FACS-sorted CD8+CD4-CCR7+CD45RA+ naive T cells. These receptors were obtained from a human donor in good health. Some libraries in this study had Jurkat cell RNA spiked in.

This clonotype was counted at least ten times. The chain couples TRBV5-4 to TRBJ2-7; 7 bases match TRBD1. In germline, CDR1 is SGHNT, CDR2 YYREEE (reference sequence). This CDR3 is 14 amino acids long. Trimming took 5 bases from V and 2 from J; bases not matched to a gene: 7. CDR3 nucleotides: TGTGCCAGCAGGTCCGGACAGGCCCCCTACGAGCAGTACTTC. Residues: CASRSGQAPYEQYF.

In its sample, this clonotype was seen many times. This chain uses TRBV27 with TRBJ2-3; tentative D call: TRBD2 (5 bases). CDR1 MNHEY and CDR2 SMNVEV come from the germline V gene (reference sequence). Deletions cut 4 bases from V and 1 base from J, with 12 bases between. The CDR3 extends over 15 amino acids. The DNA of the CDR3 is TGTGCCAGCAGTTCCTACCTGGAGGGCACAGATACGCAGTATTTT. Its translation is CASSSYLEGTDTQYF.

The sample holds many counts of this clonotype. The J gene is TRBJ1-5, the V gene TRBV6-5; 7 nucleotides match TRBD1. Germline V gene lookup returns CDR1 MNHEY and CDR2 SVGAGI. V was clipped by 5 bases and J by 4 bases; unmatched bases: 8. The CDR3 covers 15 residues. This CDR3 reads CASSNGDRRNQPQHF. The CDR3 DNA reads as TGTGCCAGCAGTAACGGGGACAGACGTAATCAGCCCCAGCATTTT.

This clonotype appeared many times. The chain is built from TRBV19 and TRBJ1-2; D is undetermined. Germline V gives CDR1 LNHDA, CDR2 SQIVND (reference sequence). V shed 3 bases and J shed 4 bases, with 9 bases lying between them. This CDR3 has 13 amino acids. The CDR3: CASSIVGVYGYTF. CDR3 coding DNA: TGTGCCAGTAGTATCGTTGGAGTCTATGGCTACACCTTC. The variable domain in full, completed from reference TRBV19 and TRBJ1-2, reads DGGITQSPKYLFRKEGQNVTLSCEQNLNHDAMYWYRQDPGQGLRLIYYSQIVNDFQKGDIAEGYSVSREKKESFPLTVTSAQKNPTAFYLCASSIVGVYGYTFGSGTRLTVV.

Points on this clonotype: One end of the junction varies from germline; a read error may be responsible. The chain employs TRBV7-9 and TRBJ2-3, with D possibly TRBD1 on 6 matching bases. The end of the DNA fits TRBJ1-5 better, so the J call may be wrong. Germline CDR1 SEHNR, CDR2 FQNEAQ (reference sequence). The CDR3 covers 16 residues. The CDR3 nucleotides read TGTGACAGCAGGCGGAAGGCAGGGGCAGGCACAGATACGCAGCATTTT. Protein sequence: CDSRRKAGAGTDTQHF.

The table lists this clonotype with a few counts. The V and J genes are TRBV13 and TRBJ2-1; D is uncertain. The CDR3 has 12 amino acids. Germline CDR1 PRHDT, CDR2 FYEKMQ (reference sequence). With 4 bases removed from V and 5 bases from J, the gap between germline ends came to 6 bases. The CDR3 sequence is CASSSFDNEQFF. The CDR3 nucleotides read TGTGCCAGCAGCTCTTTTGACAATGAGCAGTTCTTC.

This rearrangement joins TRBV28 to TRBJ2-1, with 7 positions matching TRBD1. Germline V gene lookup returns CDR1 MDHEN and CDR2 SYDVKM. Trimming at V came to 3 bases and at J to 8 bases, leaving 10 bases not matched to a gene. This CDR3 comprises 15 residues. Here the CDR3 DNA reads TGTGCCAGCAGTTTTAGGGGGCCACGGCGCGATGAGCAGTTCTTC. Translation gives CASSFRGPRRDEQFF.

This clonotype was seen only a few times. The J gene is TRBJ2-7, the V gene TRBV6-6; tentative D call: TRBD1 (6 bases). Germline V lookup: CDR1 MNHNY, CDR2 SVGAGI (reference sequence). The CDR3 spans 12 residues. With 4 bases removed from V and 6 bases from J, the gap between germline ends came to 10 bases. CDR3 sequence: CASSSNRVEQYF. In DNA form, the CDR3 reads TGTGCCAGCAGTTCAAACAGGGTCGAGCAGTACTTC.

The chain couples TRBV3-1 to TRBJ2-1; 9 positions agree with TRBD2. The junction had 11 bases not matched to a gene; V was cut back by 5 bases and J by 3 bases. This CDR3 is built from 17 residues. Looked up from germline, CDR1 is LGHDT and CDR2 is YNNKEL (reference sequence). CDR3 in DNA: TGTGCCAGCAGCAACTCCCTTAGCGGGAGTTTCTACAATGAGCAGTTCTTC. Translating it yields CASSNSLSGSFYNEQFF.

This chain links TRBV4-3 with TRBJ2-3; D is ambiguous. The V end was cut by 4 bases, the J end by 0 bases, with 17 bases between. Germline-derived CDR1 and CDR2 are LGHNA and YSLEER. This CDR3 is built from 17 residues. As DNA, the CDR3 is TGCGCCAGCAGCCCAAATGGGGTTACCTCCAGCACAGATACGCAGTATTTT. This codes for CASSPNGVTSSTDTQYF.

The gene calls are TRBV10-3 and TRBJ1-2; D not resolved. V lost 7 bases, J lost 6 bases, and 18 bases lay in between. This CDR3 spans 14 amino acids. From germline, CDR1 is ENHRY and CDR2 SYGVKD. Here the CDR3 DNA reads TGTGCCATCACCGAAGGACGGGAAGCCAATGGCTACACCTTC. Residues: CAITEGREANGYTF.

This clonotype has at least ten counts. This chain joins TRBV12-3 or TRBV12-4 and TRBJ2-3; 7 positions match TRBD2. The length of the CDR3 is 17 residues. V trimming: 6 bases; J trimming: 3 bases; junction bases outside the gene matches: 15. CDR3 nucleotide sequence: TGTGCCAGCAGCCACGCCTCTAAGGGCGGGAGAACAGATACGCAGTATTTT. Its translation is CASSHASKGGRTDTQYF.

V is TRBV12-3 or TRBV12-4 and J is TRBJ2-7; D perhaps matches TRBD2 (5 bases). The CDR3 loop spans 15 amino acids. The ends were cut back, 5 bases at V and 2 bases at J, with 16 bases in the middle. CDR3 DNA sequence: TGTGCCAGCAGTCCCCCCCGAGACTACGCCTACGAGCAGTACTTC. The encoded protein is CASSPPRDYAYEQYF.

The chain employs TRBV7-6 and TRBJ1-2; D is perhaps TRBD1 (5 bases). Deletions cut 5 bases from V and 6 bases from J, with 13 bases between. The CDR3 runs to 13 residues. Germline CDR1 SGHVS, CDR2 FNYEAQ. This CDR3 is CASSPGRGDGYTF. CDR3 in DNA: TGTGCCAGCAGCCCGGGACGAGGCGATGGCTACACCTTC.

Ten or more counts support this clonotype. The genes are TRBV4-1 and TRBJ1-1, with 8 bases matching TRBD1. The CDR3 has 15 amino acids. Per the germline V gene, CDR1 is MGHRA and CDR2 is YSYEKL. V was pared by 4 bases and J by 3 bases, with 7 bases of the junction left unmatched. The CDR3 reads CASSPSQGAYTEAFF. Here the CDR3 DNA reads TGCGCCAGCAGCCCCTCGCAGGGGGCATACACTGAAGCTTTCTTT.

The chain uses TRBV28 and TRBJ2-3; D tentatively fits TRBD1 or TRBD2 (6 bases each). With 3 bases removed from V and 0 bases from J, the gap between germline ends came to 25 bases. CDR3 length: 20 residues. Germline CDR1 reads MDHEN; CDR2 reads SYDVKM. The CDR3 coding sequence is TGTGCCAGCAGTTTCCGCCTCCAACTGGGGGGCGGCGGGAGCACAGATACGCAGTATTTT. Amino acid sequence: CASSFRLQLGGGGSTDTQYF. Combining the CDR3 with reference TRBV28 and TRBJ2-3 gives the whole variable domain DVKVTQSSRYLVKRTGEKVFLECVQDMDHENMFWYRQDPGLGLRLIYFSYDVKMKEKGDIPEGYSVSREKKERFSLILESASTNQTSMYLCASSFRLQLGGGGSTDTQYFGPGTRLTVL.

This clonotype turned up a few times. The chain joins TRBV3-1 to TRBJ2-3; 9 bases are shared with TRBD1. The ends lost 5 bases at V and 6 bases at J; junction bases unmatched: 6. Germline values: CDR1 LGHDT, CDR2 YNNKEL (reference sequence). CDR3 length equals 14 residues. Here the CDR3 DNA reads TGTGCCAGCAGCACCGGGACAGGGTTCGATACGCAGTATTTT. Translation: CASSTGTGFDTQYF.

This clonotype was picked up one time. A read error may be the cause here, since a much bigger clone is one base away. The J gene is TRBJ1-4, the V gene TRBV28; unclear D gene. The CDR3 is made up of 11 amino acids. CDR1 is MDHEN, CDR2 SYDVKM, per germline. V was pared by 6 bases and J by 11 bases, with 10 bases between. CDR3 sequence: CASSPSDKLFF. The CDR3 DNA follows: TGTGCCAGCAGCCCCAGCGATAAACTGTTTTTT.